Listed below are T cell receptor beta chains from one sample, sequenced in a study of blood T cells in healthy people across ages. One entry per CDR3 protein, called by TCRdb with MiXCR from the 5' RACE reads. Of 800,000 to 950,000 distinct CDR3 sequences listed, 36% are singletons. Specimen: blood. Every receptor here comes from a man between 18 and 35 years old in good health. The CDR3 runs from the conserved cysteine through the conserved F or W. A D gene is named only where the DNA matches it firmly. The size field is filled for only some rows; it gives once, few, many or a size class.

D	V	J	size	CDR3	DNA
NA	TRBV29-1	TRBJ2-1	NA	CSVGYSQTEQFF	TGCAGCGTTGGCTACAGCCAGACTGAGCAGTTCTTC
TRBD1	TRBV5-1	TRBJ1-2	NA	CAGSPDGTGDEYGYTF	TGCGCCGGCAGCCCGGACGGGACAGGGGATGAATATGGCTACACCTTC
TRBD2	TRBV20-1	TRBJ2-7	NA	CSARDGGTSSLEQYF	TGCAGTGCTAGAGACGGGGGGACTAGCTCTCTAGAGCAGTACTTC
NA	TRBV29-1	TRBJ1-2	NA	CSVVGEGNYGYTF	TGCAGCGTTGTGGGCGAGGGGAACTATGGCTACACCTTC
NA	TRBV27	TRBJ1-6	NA	CASSYAARGNSPLHF	TGTGCCAGCAGTTATGCGGCGAGAGGGAATTCACCCCTCCACTTT
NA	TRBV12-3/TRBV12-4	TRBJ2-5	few	CASSLRGVAETQYF	TGTGCCAGCAGTCTAAGAGGGGTAGCTGAGACCCAGTACTTC
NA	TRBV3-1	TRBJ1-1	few	CASSVHQDGILKAFF	TGTGCCAGCAGCGTCCATCAGGACGGGATTCTCAAAGCTTTCTTT
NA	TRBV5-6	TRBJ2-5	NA	CASSLGRGTIETQYF	TGTGCCAGCAGCTTGGGAAGAGGGACAATCGAGACCCAGTACTTC
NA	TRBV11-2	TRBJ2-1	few	CASETDSYNEQFF	TGTGCCAGCGAGACAGACTCCTACAATGAGCAGTTCTTC
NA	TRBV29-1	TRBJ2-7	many	CSARNSQGSYEQYF	TGCAGCGCCAGAAACTCACAGGGATCGTACGAGCAGTACTTC
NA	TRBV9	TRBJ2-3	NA	CASSVKGVDTQYF	TGTGCCAGCAGCGTAAAGGGGGTAGATACGCAGTATTTT
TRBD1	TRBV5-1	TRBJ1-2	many	CASSLGTGSFYGYTF	TGCGCCAGCAGCTTGGGGACAGGGAGTTTCTATGGCTACACCTTC
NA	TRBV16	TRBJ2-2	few	CASTIKNTGELFF	TGTGCCAGCACCATCAAGAACACCGGGGAGCTGTTTTTT
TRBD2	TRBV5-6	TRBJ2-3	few	CASSYDGTSLTDTQYF	TGTGCCAGCAGCTACGACGGGACTAGCCTCACAGATACGCAGTATTTT
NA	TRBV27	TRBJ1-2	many	CAAFSPYGYTF	TGTGCCGCCTTCAGTCCCTATGGCTACACCTTC
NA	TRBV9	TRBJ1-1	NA	CASSADGYTEAFF	TGTGCCAGCAGCGCGGACGGGTACACTGAAGCTTTCTTT
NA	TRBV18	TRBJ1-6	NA	CASSPQGPGNSPLHF	TGTGCCAGCTCACCACAGGGACCGGGCAATTCACCCCTCCACTTT
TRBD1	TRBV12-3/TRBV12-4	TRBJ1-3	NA	CASRQQGFSGNTIYF	TGTGCCAGCAGACAACAGGGGTTCTCTGGAAACACCATATATTTT
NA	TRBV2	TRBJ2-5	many	CASIGSRETQYF	TGTGCCAGCATTGGGTCACGGGAGACCCAGTACTTC
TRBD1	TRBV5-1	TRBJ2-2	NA	CASSSDRATGELFF	TGCGCCAGCAGTTCCGACAGGGCGACCGGGGAGCTGTTTTTT
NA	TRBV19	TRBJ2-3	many	CATQTGSTDTQYF	TGTGCCACGCAGACAGGCAGCACAGATACGCAGTATTTT
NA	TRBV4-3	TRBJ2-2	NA	CASSQEKGQNTGELFF	TGCGCCAGCAGCCAAGAGAAGGGACAGAACACCGGGGAGCTGTTTTTT
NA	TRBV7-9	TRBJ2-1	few	CASSLAPGGWNEQFF	TGTGCCAGCAGCTTAGCCCCAGGGGGGTGGAATGAGCAGTTCTTC
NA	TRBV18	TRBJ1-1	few	CASSPDQNTEAFF	TGTGCCAGCTCACCAGACCAGAACACTGAAGCTTTCTTT
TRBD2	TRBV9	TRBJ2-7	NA	CASSVGLAGVGEQYF	TGTGCCAGCAGCGTGGGACTAGCGGGAGTAGGCGAGCAGTACTTC
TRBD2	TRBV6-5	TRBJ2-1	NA	CASSYSTSGGYNEQFF	TGTGCCAGCAGTTACTCGACCAGCGGGGGGTACAATGAGCAGTTCTTC
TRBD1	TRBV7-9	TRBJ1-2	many	CASSLGTGDSNGYTF	TGTGCCAGCAGCTTAGGGACAGGGGATAGCAATGGCTACACCTTC
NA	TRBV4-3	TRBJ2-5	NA	CASSQDSGRAMETQYF	TGCGCCAGCAGCCAAGACTCCGGCAGGGCCATGGAGACCCAGTACTTC
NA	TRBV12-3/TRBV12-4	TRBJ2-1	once	CASSFGSLNGQFF	TGTGCCAGCAGTTTTGGGTCCCTCAATGGGCAGTTCTTC
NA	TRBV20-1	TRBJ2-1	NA	CSATENQETQFF	TGCAGTGCTACAGAAAACCAAGAGACCCAGTTCTTC
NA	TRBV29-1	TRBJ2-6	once	CSERRGSGANVLTF	TGCAGCGAACGGAGGGGATCTGGGGCCAACGTCCTGACTTTC
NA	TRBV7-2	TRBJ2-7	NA	CASSLAGTSYNEQYF	TGTGCCAGCAGCCTAGCCGGGACTTCCTACAATGAGCAGTACTTC
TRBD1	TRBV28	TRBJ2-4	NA	CASSFNRGPNIQYF	TGTGCCAGCAGTTTCAACAGGGGGCCCAACATTCAGTACTTC
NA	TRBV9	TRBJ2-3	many	CASSVGGRPDTDTQYF	TGTGCCAGCAGCGTAGGTGGCCGTCCGGACACAGATACGCAGTATTTT
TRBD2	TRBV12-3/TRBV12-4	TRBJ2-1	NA	CASSRTGTSGDDEQFF	TGTGCCAGCAGCCGGACTGGGACTAGCGGGGACGATGAGCAGTTCTTC
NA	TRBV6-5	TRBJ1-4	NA	CASSYAPTGIGEKLFF	TGTGCCAGCAGTTACGCCCCCACAGGGATAGGCGAAAAACTGTTTTTT
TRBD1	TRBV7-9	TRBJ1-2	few	CASSVVPTGTDGYTF	TGTGCCAGCAGCGTAGTTCCGACAGGGACGGATGGCTACACCTTC
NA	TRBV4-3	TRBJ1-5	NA	CASSPSPVLGPDQSLPQHF	TGCGCCAGCAGCCCCTCCCCAGTTCTTGGACCCGACCAAAGTTTGCCCCAGCATTTT
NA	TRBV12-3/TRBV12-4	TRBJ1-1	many	CASSLVGHRVWDTEAFF	TGTGCCAGCAGTTTAGTAGGGCACAGGGTCTGGGACACTGAAGCTTTCTTT
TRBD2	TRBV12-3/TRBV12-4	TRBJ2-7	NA	CASSAPSGRFNEQYF	TGTGCCAGCAGCGCCCCTAGCGGGAGGTTCAACGAGCAGTACTTC
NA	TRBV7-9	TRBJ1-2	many	CASSASGVGWYGYTF	TGTGCCAGCAGCGCGTCCGGGGTGGGGTGGTATGGCTACACCTTC
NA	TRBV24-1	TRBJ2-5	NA	CATSDWGKEEQYF	TGTGCCACCAGTGATTGGGGGAAAGAGGAGCAGTACTTC
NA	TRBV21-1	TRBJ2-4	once	CASSKARSGDGNIQYF	TGTGCCAGCAGCAAAGCGCGTTCGGGGGATGGAAACATTCAGTACTTC
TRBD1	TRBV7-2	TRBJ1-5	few	CASSFRQGNNQPQHF	TGTGCCAGCAGCTTCCGACAGGGGAACAATCAGCCCCAGCATTTT
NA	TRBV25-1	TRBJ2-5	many	CASSEILRDGYQETQYF	TGTGCCAGCAGTGAAATTTTGAGGGACGGGTACCAAGAGACCCAGTACTTC
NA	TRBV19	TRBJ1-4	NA	CAGSKQGISTNEKLFF	TGTGCCGGTAGTAAGCAGGGGATTTCAACTAATGAAAAACTGTTTTTT